Presented here are 25 T cell receptor beta chains from one specimen sequenced in a study of blood T cell repertoires in COVID-19. Data came from immunoSEQ multiplex PCR; TCRdb stores just in-frame clones and leaves some out. The sample has over 150,000 clones; around 80% are singletons. Sequencing was performed on peripheral blood. These receptors were taken from a woman aged 60-75 years with acute or convalescent COVID-19.

This clone was detected only once. The chain employs TRBV5-1 and TRBJ2-1; TRBD2 agrees at 12 bases. Germline V lookup: CDR1 SGHRS, CDR2 YFSETQ. J gave up 13 bases and V 3 bases, and 5 bases lay outside the gene matches. The CDR3 length is 13 residues. This chain's CDR3 is CASSSLLAGGQFF. CDR3 nucleotide sequence: TGCGCCAGCAGCTCGCTACTAGCGGGGGGCCAGTTCTTC.

This chain links TRBV6-2 or TRBV6-3 with TRBJ2-7, with 7 bases fitting TRBD2. The ends lost 2 bases at V and 5 bases at J; junction bases unmatched: 9. The CDR3 has 15 amino acids. Germline-derived CDR1 and CDR2 are MNHEY and SVGEGT. As DNA, the CDR3 is TGTGCCAGCAGTTACGAATTAGCGGGTCAGGACGAGCAGTACTTC. It translates to CASSYELAGQDEQYF.

V and J are TRBV9 and TRBJ1-2; 8 bases are shared with TRBD1. The V segment lost 3 bases and the J segment 4 bases; nucleotides outside the gene matches: 8. The CDR3 has 15 amino acids. Germline values: CDR1 SGDLS, CDR2 YYNGEE. This CDR3 reads CASSAQATGAYGYTF. CDR3 DNA sequence: TGTGCCAGCAGCGCCCAGGCGACAGGGGCCTATGGCTACACCTTC. Filled out from reference TRBV9 and TRBJ1-2, the complete variable domain reads DSGVTQTPKHLITATGQRVTLRCSPRSGDLSVYWYQQSLDQGLQFLIQYYNGEERAKGNILERFSAQQFPDLHSELNLSSLELGDSALYFCASSAQATGAYGYTFGSGTRLTVV.

This clone was detected only once. The chain joins TRBV7-2 to TRBJ2-7, with 9 nucleotides matching TRBD1. Per germline, CDR1 SGHTA and CDR2 FQGNSA. The trim removed 5 bases at V and 5 bases at J, leaving 7 bases unmatched. The CDR3 loop spans 14 amino acids. This chain's CDR3 is CASSAGTGYHEQYF. CDR3 DNA sequence: TGTGCCAGCAGCGCCGGGACAGGGTACCACGAGCAGTACTTC.

This chain links TRBV2 with TRBJ2-7, with 9 bases aligning to TRBD2. Trimming at V came to 4 bases and at J to 0 bases, leaving 22 bases not matched to a gene. The CDR3 is made up of 21 amino acids. Germline-derived CDR1 and CDR2 are SNHLY and FYNNEI. The CDR3 DNA is TGTGCCAGCAGTGGCCCCCCCTTAGCGGGGGAGAGGGGGGCCAGCTCCTACGAGCAGTACTTC. Translating gives CASSGPPLAGERGASSYEQYF.

This clone occurred a few times. The chain joins TRBV27 to TRBJ2-3; 13 bases match TRBD2. After removal of 8 bases from V and 6 bases from J, the junction contained 11 bases not matched to a gene. There are 16 residues in the CDR3. The V gene's germline CDR1 is MNHEY and CDR2 SMNVEV (reference sequence). The CDR3 loop is CASRGTSGALGDTQYF. DNA for the CDR3: TGTGCCAGCCGTGGGACTAGCGGGGCGTTAGGGGATACGCAGTATTTT.

The gene calls are TRBV18 and TRBJ2-4; a possible D gene is TRBD1 (5 bases). The CDR3 spans 13 residues. V shed 5 bases and J shed 8 bases, with 13 bases lying between them. CDR1 is KGHSH, CDR2 LQKENI, per germline. CDR3 sequence reads: CASSNDSSYIQYF. The CDR3 DNA follows: TGTGCCAGCTCAAACGACAGCTCGTACATTCAGTACTTC.

This clone came up a few times. The chain has TRBV7-9 and TRBJ2-1; maybe TRBD1 (5 bases). CDR1 and CDR2 from the germline V gene are SEHNR and FQNEAQ (reference sequence). V dropped 5 bases and J dropped 0 bases, with 11 bases sitting between them. This CDR3 spans 15 amino acids. The CDR3 nucleotides read TGTGCCAGCAGCCCCAGGGTTAGCTCCTACAATGAGCAGTTCTTC. Residues: CASSPRVSSYNEQFF.

The chain is built from TRBV5-1 and TRBJ2-6; TRBD1 is a possible D gene (5 bases). Trimming cost V 4 bases and J 4 bases, with 9 bases left between them. The CDR3 covers 14 residues. Germline V gene data show CDR1 as SGHRS and CDR2 as YFSETQ. The CDR3 coding sequence is TGCGCCAGCAGCCTGGGGCCGGGGGCCAACGTCCTGACTTTC. This sequence encodes CASSLGPGANVLTF.

This chain joins TRBV28 and TRBJ2-1, with TRBD2 matching 8 bases. CDR1 and CDR2 (germline): MDHEN, SYDVKM. The CDR3 extends over 16 amino acids. Trimming took 6 bases from V and 6 from J; bases not matched to a gene: 13. The CDR3 bases are TGTGCCAGCAGGCCTTATTCGGGCGGGGGGTTCAATGAGCAGTTCTTC. Translated: CASRPYSGGGFNEQFF.

This clone was detected only once. The rearrangement uses TRBV2 and TRBJ2-7, with D tentatively TRBD1 (6 bases). This CDR3 contains 12 residues. The V end was cut by 8 bases, the J end by 7 bases, with 15 bases between. The germline V gene has CDR1 SNHLY and CDR2 FYNNEI. The CDR3 here is CASSLGAREQYF. In DNA form, the CDR3 reads TGTGCCAGCTCCCTGGGGGCGCGAGAGCAGTACTTC.

V gene TRBV18 combines with J gene TRBJ1-5; D is unresolved. Trimming pared 1 base from V and 0 bases from J, leaving 4 bases between. This CDR3 spans 14 amino acids. The germline gives CDR1 KGHSH, CDR2 LQKENI. CDR3 in DNA: TGTGCCAGCTCACCACTGGCTAGCAATCAGCCCCAGCATTTT. Its translation is CASSPLASNQPQHF.

In this sample, this clone turned up a few times. The V call is TRBV2, the J call TRBJ2-5, with 8 bases that match TRBD1. CDR3 length equals 15 residues. V lost 4 bases and J lost 2; bases outside the gene matches: 6. Germline V gene sequence: CDR1 SNHLY, CDR2 FYNNEI. CDR3 DNA sequence: TGTGCCAGCAGTGCAACAAACAGGGGGCAAGAGACCCAGTACTTC. Residues: CASSATNRGQETQYF.

The chain recombines TRBV15 with TRBJ1-1; D ambiguous. The ends were cut back, 2 bases at V and 3 bases at J, with 13 bases in the middle. The CDR3 sequence is 15 residues long. Germline V gene sequence: CDR1 LNHNV, CDR2 YYDKDF (reference sequence). The CDR3 reads CATSRLREGHTEAFF. The CDR3 DNA sequence: TGTGCCACCAGCAGACTTAGGGAGGGCCACACTGAAGCTTTCTTT.

This chain uses TRBV2 with TRBJ2-1, with D tentatively TRBD2 (5 bases). Trimming shortened V by 6 bases and J by 4 bases, and 13 bases separated the two germline ends. Germline V gene sequence: CDR1 SNHLY, CDR2 FYNNEI. The CDR3 contains 14 residues. CDR3 amino acids: CASSQDYWYNEQFF. The CDR3 nucleotides are TGTGCCAGCAGCCAAGACTACTGGTACAATGAGCAGTTCTTC.

The chain recombines TRBV2 with TRBJ1-4, with D unresolved. V was trimmed by 6 bases and J by 0 bases, leaving 11 bases between them. The CDR3 is 15 amino acids. Germline lookup yields CDR1 SNHLY and CDR2 FYNNEI. Here the CDR3 DNA reads TGTGCCAGCAGCCGAGACGGGACAACTAATGAAAAACTGTTTTTT. It encodes CASSRDGTTNEKLFF.

The rearrangement links TRBV7-9 to TRBJ1-3; D remains ambiguous. The V end was cut by 2 bases, the J end by 2 bases, with 7 bases between. Germline V lookup: CDR1 SEHNR, CDR2 FQNEAQ (reference sequence). The CDR3 is 14 amino acids. CDR3 nucleotides: TGTGCCAGCAGCTTAACAAGTACTGGAAACACCATATATTTT. Translated: CASSLTSTGNTIYF.

The chain links TRBV23-1 to TRBJ1-2; TRBD1 matches at 9 bases. TRBV23-1 is annotated as an ORF whose role is uncertain. V shed 7 bases, J shed 6 bases, and the junction held 12 bases outside the gene matches. This CDR3 has 15 amino acids. The chain's CDR3 is CASTPRDRAGHGYTF. DNA of the CDR3: TGCGCCAGCACCCCTCGGGACAGGGCCGGGCATGGCTACACCTTC.

The chain carries TRBV6-6 and TRBJ1-3, with D maybe TRBD1 (5 bases). Trimming removed 0 bases at V and 0 bases at J, with 9 bases between. The CDR3 sequence is 16 residues long. Germline V gives CDR1 MNHNY, CDR2 SVGAGI (reference sequence). CDR3 sequence: CASSYSGGFSGNTIYF. CDR3 nucleotide sequence: TGTGCCAGCAGTTACTCGGGGGGATTCTCTGGAAACACCATATATTTT.

The CDR3 region is CASSSPRGVGGDQPQHF. CDR3 bases: TGTGCCAGCAGCTCCCCGAGGGGAGTAGGGGGAGATCAGCCCCAGCATTTT. The chain recombines TRBV7-2 with TRBJ1-5, with D maybe TRBD1 (6 bases). The CDR3 extends over 17 amino acids. Trimming cost V 4 bases and J 5 bases, with 21 bases left between them. Germline V CDR1 and CDR2: SGHTA, FQGNSA.

The rearrangement uses TRBV4-2 and TRBJ1-2, with TRBD1 as a possible D gene (6 bases). Deletions cut 3 bases from V and 8 bases from J, with 19 bases between. The germline gives CDR1 LGHNA, CDR2 YNFKEQ. The CDR3 contains 15 residues. CDR3 coding DNA: TGTGCCAGCAGCCAGGGAGAGGCCAGGGGCGGCGGCTACACCTTC. This translates into CASSQGEARGGGYTF.

The J gene is TRBJ2-1, the V gene TRBV9, with 10 nucleotides matching TRBD2. Germline CDR1 and CDR2: SGDLS and YYNGEE. The CDR3 extends over 15 amino acids. Losses at the gene ends were 9 bases for V and 7 bases for J; bases not matched to a gene: 13. CDR3 DNA sequence: TGTGCCACGTCGGATGATAGCGGGGGGTATAATGAGCAGTTCTTC. Protein sequence: CATSDDSGGYNEQFF.

The rearrangement links TRBV5-1 to TRBJ1-2; 7 bases fit TRBD1. J was trimmed by 8 bases and V by 4 bases; bases with no gene match: 11. CDR1 is SGHRS, CDR2 YFSETQ, per germline. The CDR3 spans 14 residues. The CDR3 bases are TGCGCCAGCAGCAAAGACAGGGCAGAGTCGGGCTACACCTTC. Its protein product is CASSKDRAESGYTF.

J is TRBJ1-2 and V is TRBV11-2; D possibly corresponds to TRBD1 (5 bases). V was trimmed by 5 bases and J by 3 bases, leaving 19 bases between them. Germline lookup yields CDR1 SGHAT and CDR2 FQNNGV. This CDR3 has 16 amino acids. The CDR3 spells CASSARGIRDDYGYTF. Written as DNA, the CDR3 is TGTGCCAGCAGCGCCCGGGGGATCCGGGACGACTATGGCTACACCTTC.

The genes are TRBV29-1 and TRBJ2-5; D is perhaps TRBD1 (6 bases). Per the germline V gene, CDR1 is SQVTM and CDR2 is ANQGSEA. V lost 4 bases to trimming and J lost 5 bases, with 8 bases between them. This CDR3 contains 11 residues. The CDR3 is CSVGTVETQYF. CDR3 sequence (DNA): TGCAGCGTTGGGACAGTCGAGACCCAGTACTTC.